These 12 T cell receptor beta chains were all obtained from the same sample, sequenced in a study of T cells in Graves' hyperthyroidism and ophthalmopathy. The CDR3 regions of TCR beta were amplified from RNA transcripts. Initially, a first-round RT-PCR of the TCR CDR3 employed the HTBI primer set. TCRdb independently ran MiXCR on the multiplex PCR reads; one entry per CDR3 protein. The table shows roughly 720,000 distinct CDR3 sequences, with around 15% occurring only once. The sequencing input was blood. The receptors shown here come from a man aged 50 to 60 with Graves' hyperthyroidism.

This clonotype has a handful of counts. The rearrangement joins TRBV30 to TRBJ2-1, with D hard to call. CDR3 length equals 10 residues. Per the germline V gene, CDR1 is GTSNPN and CDR2 is SVGIG (reference sequence). Trimming shortened V by 2 bases and J by 10 bases, and 6 bases separated the two germline ends. The chain's CDR3 is CAWSRMEQFF. For the CDR3, the DNA is TGTGCCTGGAGTCGAATGGAGCAGTTCTTC.

This clonotype was detected many times. This chain uses TRBV27 with TRBJ1-4; the D gene is possibly TRBD1 (6 bases). Trimming took 5 bases from V and 5 from J, leaving 21 bases between them. There are 17 residues in the CDR3. Germline lookup yields CDR1 MNHEY and CDR2 SMNVEV (reference sequence). The CDR3 region has the DNA TGTGCCAGCAGTCCTTTGGGAGGGGGGCTGGTAAATGAAAAACTGTTTTTT. Residues: CASSPLGGGLVNEKLFF. Drawing the rest from reference TRBV27 and TRBJ1-4, the complete variable domain is EAQVTQNPRYLITVTGKKLTVTCSQNMNHEYMSWYRQDPGLGLRQIYYSMNVEVTDKGDVPEGYKVSRKEKRNFPLILESPSPNQTSLYFCASSPLGGGLVNEKLFFGSGTQLSVL.

This chain joins TRBV4-2 and TRBJ2-7, with unresolved D. V gave up 2 bases and J gave up 2 bases, with 10 bases separating them. The CDR3 runs to 14 residues. Germline V lookup: CDR1 LGHNA, CDR2 YNFKEQ. CDR3 sequence reads: CASSQNDMTYEQYF. In DNA form, the CDR3 reads TGTGCCAGCAGCCAAAATGACATGACCTACGAGCAGTACTTC.

This clonotype has at least ten counts. The chain employs TRBV6-2 or TRBV6-3 and TRBJ2-7, with a tentative D call TRBD2 (5 bases). Deletions cut 6 bases from V and 3 bases from J, with 9 bases between. This CDR3 has 12 amino acids. Germline-derived CDR1 and CDR2 are MNHEY and SVGEGT. In DNA, the CDR3 is TGTGCCAGCAGCGACTACTTCTACGAGCAGTACTTC. Translating gives CASSDYFYEQYF.

There are many counts of this clonotype. The chain recombines TRBV27 with TRBJ2-1; TRBD2 matches 9 bases. J was trimmed by 3 bases and V by 1 base; bases with no gene match: 10. Germline loops: CDR1 MNHEY, CDR2 SMNVEV (reference sequence). CDR3 length: 18 amino acids. CDR3 residues: CASSLLSRSGRNYNEQFF. CDR3 sequence (DNA): TGTGCCAGCAGTTTATTGTCCCGAAGCGGGAGGAACTACAATGAGCAGTTCTTC.

This clonotype has at least ten counts. V and J are TRBV2 and TRBJ2-2; D ambiguous. The CDR3 is made up of 14 amino acids. V was shortened by 4 bases and J by 2 bases, with 8 bases between the two germline ends. CDR1 and CDR2 from the germline V gene are SNHLY and FYNNEI. The CDR3 reads CASSVSLNTGELFF. The CDR3 DNA reads TGTGCCAGCAGTGTTTCTCTTAACACCGGGGAGCTGTTTTTT.

This clonotype has ten or more counts. V is TRBV20-1 and J is TRBJ2-1; 13 nucleotides agree with TRBD2. The germline CDR1 and CDR2 sequences are DFQATT and SNEGSKA (reference sequence). This CDR3 is 18 amino acids long. The ends lost 1 base at V and 1 base at J; junction bases unmatched: 7. This CDR3 reads CSARGPRGLAGSYNEQFF. CDR3 DNA sequence: TGCAGTGCTAGAGGGCCCCGGGGACTAGCGGGATCCTACAATGAGCAGTTCTTC.

This clonotype occurred once. CDR3 protein: CASSLLAGNDVDEQFF. CDR3 nucleotides: TGCGCCAGCAGCCTGTTAGCGGGAAACGATGTGGATGAGCAGTTCTTC. The chain links TRBV4-1 to TRBJ2-1; the match to TRBD2 covers 8 bases. This CDR3 contains 16 residues. In germline, CDR1 is MGHRA, CDR2 YSYEKL. V trimming: 4 bases; J trimming: 8 bases; junction bases outside the gene matches: 13.

The chain employs TRBV19 and TRBJ2-1; D is tentatively TRBD1 or TRBD2 (5 bases each). Germline V CDR1 and CDR2: LNHDA, SQIVND (reference sequence). The length of the CDR3 is 15 residues. With 4 bases removed from V and 3 bases from J, the gap between germline ends came to 13 bases. In DNA, the CDR3 is TGTGCCAGTAGTAGGGACGTCTCCGGCTACAATGAGCAGTTCTTC. Its translation: CASSRDVSGYNEQFF.

This clonotype was detected ten times or more. The J gene is TRBJ2-7, the V gene TRBV7-9; 8 nucleotides match TRBD1. This CDR3 spans 16 amino acids. The germline CDR1 and CDR2 sequences are SEHNR and FQNEAQ (reference sequence). The V segment lost 5 bases and the J segment 3 bases; nucleotides outside the gene matches: 12. The CDR3 DNA reads TGTGCCAGCAGCCCGACCTTCCGACAGGGGCTCTACGAGCAGTACTTC. This codes for CASSPTFRQGLYEQYF.

This chain links TRBV19 with TRBJ1-2; 7 bases fit TRBD1. CDR3 length: 16 amino acids. J was trimmed by 3 bases and V by 2 bases; bases with no gene match: 9. Looked up from germline, CDR1 is LNHDA and CDR2 is SQIVND (reference sequence). The CDR3 DNA reads as TGTGCCAGTAGTATAATCGGCCAGGGACAGTACTATGGCTACACCTTC. It yields the protein CASSIIGQGQYYGYTF.

In the case of this clonotype: Because it lacks the conserved phenylalanine or tryptophan at the end, this CDR3 is likely a read error. The chain links TRBV2 to TRBJ2-3; TRBD2 aligns across 11 bases. Per germline, CDR1 SNHLY and CDR2 FYNNEI. The CDR3 length is 16 residues. V gave up 4 bases and J gave up 4 bases; unmatched junction bases: 7. CDR3 sequence: CASSALTSGSSDTQYI. The CDR3 DNA reads TGTGCCAGCAGTGCCCTAACTAGCGGGAGCTCAGATACGCAGTATATT.